What follows describes a single T cell receptor (beta chain). As yet, its antigen is unknown. These data belong to a study of cytomegalovirus exposure and HLA in healthy donors. Study conclusions and caveats: First-cohort TCR clusters were later found to tend to co-occur in the approximately 110 validation repertoires.

The protocol was immunoSEQ multiplex PCR, while the TCRdb copy is restricted to in-frame clones and leaves out a portion. The sample lists 130,000 to 150,000 clones, about 88% occurring once. Trimming cost V 6 bases and J 4 bases, with 20 bases left between them. This CDR3 has 16 amino acids. Germline lookup yields CDR1 SGHDT and CDR2 YYEEEE. The specimen sequenced was PBMCs. The rearrangement links TRBV5-6 to TRBJ2-1; D unresolved. The TCR comes from a woman between 18 and 30 years old in good health and CMV-seropositive. CDR3 sequence reads: CASIEGPTWSYNEQFF. In DNA, the CDR3 is TGTGCCAGCATAGAAGGTCCCACTTGGAGTTACAATGAGCAGTTCTTC. Variable domain in full (rest from reference TRBV5-6 and TRBJ2-1): DAGVTQSPTHLIKTRGQQVTLRCSPKSGHDTVSWYQQALGQGPQFIFQYYEEEERQRGNFPDRFSGHQFPNYSSELNVNALLLGDSALYLCASIEGPTWSYNEQFFGPGTRLTVL.